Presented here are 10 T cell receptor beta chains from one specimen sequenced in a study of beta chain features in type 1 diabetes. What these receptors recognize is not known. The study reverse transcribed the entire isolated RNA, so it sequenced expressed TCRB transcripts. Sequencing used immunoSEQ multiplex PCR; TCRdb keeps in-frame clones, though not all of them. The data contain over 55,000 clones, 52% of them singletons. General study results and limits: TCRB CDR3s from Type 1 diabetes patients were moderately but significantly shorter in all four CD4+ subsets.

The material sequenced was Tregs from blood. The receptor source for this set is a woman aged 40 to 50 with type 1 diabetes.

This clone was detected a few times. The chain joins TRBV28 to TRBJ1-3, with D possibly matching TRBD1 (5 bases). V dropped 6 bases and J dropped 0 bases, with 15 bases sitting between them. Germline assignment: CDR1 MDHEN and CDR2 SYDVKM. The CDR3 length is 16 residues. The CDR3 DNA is TGTGCCAGCAGAACCCAGGGAAGGGGCTCTGGAAACACCATATATTTT. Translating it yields CASRTQGRGSGNTIYF.

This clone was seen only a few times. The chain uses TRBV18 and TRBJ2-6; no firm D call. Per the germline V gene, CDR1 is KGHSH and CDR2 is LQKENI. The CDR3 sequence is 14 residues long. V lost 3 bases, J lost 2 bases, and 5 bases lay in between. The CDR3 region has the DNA TGTGCCAGCTCACCCTCGGCTGGGGCCAACGTCCTGACTTTC. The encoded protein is CASSPSAGANVLTF.

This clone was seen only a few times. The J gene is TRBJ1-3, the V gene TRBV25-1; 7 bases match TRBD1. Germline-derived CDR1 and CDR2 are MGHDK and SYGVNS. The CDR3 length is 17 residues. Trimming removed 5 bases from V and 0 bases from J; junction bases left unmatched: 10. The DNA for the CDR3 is TGTGCCAGCAGTAATCCCCGACAGGGTTCCTCTGGAAACACCATATATTTT. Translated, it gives CASSNPRQGSSGNTIYF.

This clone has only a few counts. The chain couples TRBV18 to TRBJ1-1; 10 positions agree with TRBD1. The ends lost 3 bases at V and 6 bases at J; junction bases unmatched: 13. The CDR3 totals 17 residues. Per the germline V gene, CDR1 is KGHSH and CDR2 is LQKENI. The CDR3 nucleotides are TGTGCCAGCTCACCGCGGTGGGACAGGGGATATCGGGCTGAAGCTTTCTTT. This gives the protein CASSPRWDRGYRAEAFF. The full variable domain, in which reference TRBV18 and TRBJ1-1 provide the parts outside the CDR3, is NAGVMQNPRHLVRRRGQEARLRCSPMKGHSHVYWYRQLPEEGLKFMVYLQKENIIDESGMPKERFSAEFPKEGPSILRIQQVVRGDSAAYFCASSPRWDRGYRAEAFFGQGTRLTVV.

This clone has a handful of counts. CDR3 DNA sequence: TGTGCCAGCAGCTTAGAGGGACAGTTCTACGAGCAGTACTTC. It codes for CASSLEGQFYEQYF. The chain is built from TRBV7-8 and TRBJ2-7, with 7 positions matching TRBD1. Germline CDR1 reads SGHVS; CDR2 reads FQNEAQ. J lost 3 bases, V lost 1 base, and 3 bases had no gene match. This CDR3 is built from 14 residues.

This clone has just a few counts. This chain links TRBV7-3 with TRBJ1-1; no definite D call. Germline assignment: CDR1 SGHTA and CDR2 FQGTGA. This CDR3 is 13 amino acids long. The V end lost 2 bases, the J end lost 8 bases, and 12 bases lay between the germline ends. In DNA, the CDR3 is TGTGCCAGCAGCTTAGATCGAGGGCGGGAAGCTTTCTTT. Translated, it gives CASSLDRGREAFF.

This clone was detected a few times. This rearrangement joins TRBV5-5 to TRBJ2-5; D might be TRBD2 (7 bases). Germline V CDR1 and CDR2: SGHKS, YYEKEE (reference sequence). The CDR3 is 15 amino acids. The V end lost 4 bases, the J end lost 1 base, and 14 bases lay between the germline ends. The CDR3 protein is CASSVSGGPQETQYF. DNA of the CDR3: TGTGCCAGCAGCGTCTCGGGGGGCCCCCAAGAGACCCAGTACTTC.

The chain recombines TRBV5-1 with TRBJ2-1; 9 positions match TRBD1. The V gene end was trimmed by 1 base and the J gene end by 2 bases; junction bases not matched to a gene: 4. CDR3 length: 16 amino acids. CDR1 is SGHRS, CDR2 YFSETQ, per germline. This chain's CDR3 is CASSLSGQGTYNEQFF. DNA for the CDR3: TGCGCCAGCAGCTTGTCGGGACAGGGAACCTACAATGAGCAGTTCTTC.

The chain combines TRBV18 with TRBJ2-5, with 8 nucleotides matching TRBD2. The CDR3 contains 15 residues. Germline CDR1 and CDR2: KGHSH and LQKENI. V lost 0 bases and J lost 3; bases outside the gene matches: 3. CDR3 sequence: CASSPPGLGEETQYF. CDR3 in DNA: TGTGCCAGCTCACCACCGGGACTAGGCGAAGAGACCCAGTACTTC.

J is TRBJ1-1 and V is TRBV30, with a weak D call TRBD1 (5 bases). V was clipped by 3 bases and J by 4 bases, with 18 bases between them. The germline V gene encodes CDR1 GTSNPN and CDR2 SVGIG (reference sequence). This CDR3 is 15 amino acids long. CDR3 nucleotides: TGTGCCTGGAGGACGTCAGGGCCGAAAGGCACTGAAGCTTTCTTT. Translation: CAWRTSGPKGTEAFF.